This TCR beta chain originates from a study of beta chain features in type 1 diabetes. Study-level information: Examination covered roughly 100,000,000 sorted cells spanning all samples.

V gave up 3 bases and J gave up 6 bases; unmatched junction bases: 3. Germline loops: CDR1 MNHNS, CDR2 SASEGT. This CDR3 has 14 residues. The sequenced template was cDNA made from the entire isolated RNA. Here immunoSEQ multiplex PCR was the method, and the copy in TCRdb shows in-frame clones only, minus some. The table lists 900,000 or so clones, about a sixth of them singletons, with about 0.02% in the top ten. This receptor was identified in a woman aged 18-29 years in good health. The chain combines TRBV6-1 with TRBJ2-2; TRBD1 matches at 8 bases. Material for sequencing was naive CD4+ T cells from blood. The CDR3 spells CASSEMGQAGELFF. The CDR3 DNA is TGTGCCAGCAGTGAGATGGGACAGGCCGGGGAGCTGTTTTTT.